The rows below give T cell receptor beta chains drawn from one sample of a study of patients and donors after allogeneic stem cell transplantation. In TCRdb, the RT-PCR reads were re-called with MiXCR into one record per CDR3 protein. The sample holds 920,000 or so distinct CDR3 sequences; roughly 18% are singletons and the top ten take 5% to 6.5%. Material for sequencing was blood, either unsorted or a sorted T cell fraction (not recorded which). All receptors derive from a human donor who was either an allogeneic HSCT recipient or a stem cell or donor lymphocyte infusion donor (not recorded which). It is not recorded whose cells these are; they may come from a transplant donor. Both conserved end residues are part of each CDR3. A D gene is named only where the DNA matches it firmly. Clone size is shown for a subset of rows, as once, few, many or a class of expanded clone.

NA,TRBJ2-1,TRBD1,17,TRBV11-2,TGTGCCAGCAGCTTACCAGGGGGCTCCCCACTCTACAATGAGCAGTTCTTC,CASSLPGGSPLYNEQFF
many,TRBJ1-1,NA,15,TRBV4-2,TGTGCCAGCAGCCAAGATGGAGGGATGGACACTGAAGCTTTCTTT,CASSQDGGMDTEAFF
few,TRBJ2-5,NA,17,TRBV12-3/TRBV12-4,TGTGCCAGCATTTCGGCGGAGGGCCACAGCATCCAAGCGACCCAGTACTTC,CASISAEGHSIQATQYF
once,TRBJ2-1,TRBD2,16,TRBV7-9,TGTGCCAGCGGGCTAGCGGGAGAGAGCTCCTACAATGAGCAGTTCTTC,CASGLAGESSYNEQFF
few,TRBJ2-7,NA,14,TRBV5-1,TGCGCCAGCAGTATCTCAGGGGTGAGCCACGAGCAGTACTTC,CASSISGVSHEQYF
few,TRBJ2-7,NA,14,TRBV3-1,TGTGCCAGCAGCCAAGCGGGGGAGACGGGAGAGCAGTACTTC,CASSQAGETGEQYF
NA,TRBJ2-7,TRBD1,15,TRBV7-8,TGTGCCAGCAGCTCTGGAGGACAGGCAAAGTACGAGCAGTACTTC,CASSSGGQAKYEQYF
NA,TRBJ2-1,TRBD2,15,TRBV20-1,TGCAGTGCCCAGACCGGGACTAGCGGTTACAATGAGCAGTTCTTC,CSAQTGTSGYNEQFF
few,TRBJ2-7,TRBD1,12,TRBV6-1,TGTGCCAGCAGTCCGGGACAGGGGACCCTTATATTC,CASSPGQGTLIF
few,TRBJ2-5,TRBD2,17,TRBV14,TGTGCCAGCAGCCAAGATGGGGGCCTAGCGGGATTAGAGACCCAGTACTTC,CASSQDGGLAGLETQYF
NA,TRBJ2-3,NA,14,TRBV5-1,TGCGCCGCTAGAACAGGAGCGGGCCCAGATACGCAGTATTTT,CAARTGAGPDTQYF
NA,TRBJ1-5,TRBD1,16,TRBV5-1,TGCGCCAGCAGCTACTCCTCGGGACAGGGACTTGGGGCCCAGCATTTT,CASSYSSGQGLGAQHF
NA,TRBJ2-7,NA,16,TRBV4-3,TGCGCCAGCAGCCAGGGATTGGGCGGCAGGGGCAACGAGCAGTACTTC,CASSQGLGGRGNEQYF
few,TRBJ2-7,TRBD1,15,TRBV5-1,TGCGCCAGCAGCCGACCGGACAGGGTCTCCTACGAGCAGTACTTC,CASSRPDRVSYEQYF
few,TRBJ1-5,NA,17,TRBV12-3/TRBV12-4,TGTGCCAGCAGTTTTCTGCTCTCCCCAGGGGACAATCAGCCCCAGCATTTT,CASSFLLSPGDNQPQHF
NA,TRBJ2-1,NA,12,TRBV10-3,TGTGCCACTAAGACCTCGGCCGCTGAGCAGTTCTTC,CATKTSAAEQFF
NA,TRBJ1-5,TRBD1,14,TRBV20-1,TGCAGTGCTAGACTTGACAGGGGCAATCAGCCCCAGCATTTT,CSARLDRGNQPQHF
few,TRBJ1-6,TRBD1,15,TRBV20-1,TGCAGTGCTAGAGAAGGGGGACAGGGAGGTTCACCCCTCCACTTT,CSAREGGQGGSPLHF
many,TRBJ2-7,NA,12,TRBV5-1,TGTGCCAGCAGCTTAACGGACTACGAGCAGTACTTC,CASSLTDYEQYF
few,TRBJ2-7,TRBD2,15,TRBV6-5,TGTGCCAGCAGTTACGTAGCGGGGGCATCCTACGAGCAGTACTTC,CASSYVAGASYEQYF
NA,TRBJ2-4,TRBD2,15,TRBV2,TGTGCCAGCAGAGCAACTAGCGGAGCCAAAAACATTCAGTACTTC,CASRATSGAKNIQYF
few,TRBJ2-7,TRBD1,14,TRBV18,TGTGCCAGCTCACCTACAGGGGGAGGAAACGAGCAGTACTTC,CASSPTGGGNEQYF
few,TRBJ2-5,TRBD2,15,TRBV6-5,TGTGCCAGCAGTTACGTTAGCGGGGGAAAAGAGACCCAGTACTTC,CASSYVSGGKETQYF
few,TRBJ1-5,NA,14,TRBV20-1,TGCAGTGCTAGAGATACAGGAAAGCAGCAGCCCCAGCATTTT,CSARDTGKQQPQHF
many,TRBJ2-7,TRBD1,13,TRBV5-6,TGTGCCAGCAGCGGGGACAGGGGCTACGAGCAGTACTTC,CASSGDRGYEQYF
NA,TRBJ2-3,NA,15,TRBV6-5,TGTGCCAGCAGTTACGGACGGGGTTGGACAGATACGCAGTATTTT,CASSYGRGWTDTQYF
NA,TRBJ2-5,TRBD1,16,TRBV18,TGTGCCAGCTCACCACTTTCAGGGGGCCCCCAAGAGACCCAGTACTTC,CASSPLSGGPQETQYF
few,TRBJ2-5,TRBD2,12,TRBV7-9,TGTGCCAGCAGCCCAACCGGGACTAGCGAGTACTTC,CASSPTGTSEYF
NA,TRBJ1-1,NA,16,TRBV12-3/TRBV12-4,TGTGCCAGCAGTCTCGCCCAGGGCACCGCCGGAGGTGAAGCTTTCTTT,CASSLAQGTAGGEAFF
NA,TRBJ2-3,NA,13,TRBV27,TGTGCCAGCAGTCCGACGAACGAGGATACGCAGTATTTT,CASSPTNEDTQYF
NA,TRBJ1-6,NA,14,TRBV10-3,TGTGCCATCAGTGATTCGGGACATAATTCACCCCTCCACTTT,CAISDSGHNSPLHF
NA,TRBJ2-5,NA,17,TRBV29-1,TGCAGCGTTGAAAGCCTTGAGGCGGAACGGGCGGGGGAGACCCAGTACTTC,CSVESLEAERAGETQYF
many,TRBJ1-1,TRBD1,15,TRBV12-3/TRBV12-4,TGTGCCAGCAAGACCAGGGGGTTTAAGAACACTGAAGCTTTCTTT,CASKTRGFKNTEAFF
NA,TRBJ1-2,NA,15,TRBV5-1,TGCGCCAGCAGCTTACGGGTCGAGCGTAGCTATGGCTACACCTTC,CASSLRVERSYGYTF
few,TRBJ1-5,NA,15,TRBV9,TGTGCCAGCAGCGTAGGTACATCTAATAATCAGCCCCAGCATTTT,CASSVGTSNNQPQHF
many,TRBJ2-1,TRBD1,16,TRBV20-1,TGCAGTGCGCCAGACAGGGGCCGCCAATCCTACAATGAGCAGTTCTTC,CSAPDRGRQSYNEQFF
NA,TRBJ2-3,NA,14,TRBV12-3/TRBV12-4,TGTGCCAGCCTAGTTGGGATAGGCACAGATACGCAGTATTTT,CASLVGIGTDTQYF
few,TRBJ1-1,NA,12,TRBV3-1,TGTGCCAGCAGCCGGCTGGGGCGCGTAGCTTTCTTT,CASSRLGRVAFF
few,TRBJ2-1,NA,14,TRBV18,TGTGCCAGCTCAGGCCAGGGGACTCTCAATGAGCAGTTCTTC,CASSGQGTLNEQFF
few,TRBJ2-1,TRBD2,17,TRBV6-2/TRBV6-3,TGTGCCAGCAGCCCGCGAGAGGGGACTAGCGGGAGGGGTGAGCAGTTCTTC,CASSPREGTSGRGEQFF
NA,TRBJ2-3,NA,14,TRBV12-3/TRBV12-4,TGTGCCAGCAGTTCCCCTGGGCGCGCAGATACGCAGTATTTT,CASSSPGRADTQYF
few,TRBJ2-1,NA,11,TRBV20-1,TGCAGTGCTAAAGACTACAATGAGCAGTTCTTC,CSAKDYNEQFF
few,TRBJ1-1,NA,14,TRBV27,TGTGCCAGCAGTTTAAAGGGGATTGGCACTGAAGCTTTCTTT,CASSLKGIGTEAFF
NA,TRBJ1-1,NA,14,TRBV12-3/TRBV12-4,TGTGCCAGCAGCCTAAACCCGTCGAACACTGAAGCTTTCTTT,CASSLNPSNTEAFF
NA,TRBJ1-5,NA,14,TRBV9,TGTGCCAGCAGCGTAGGTGGACCTCAAACGGCCCAGCATTTT,CASSVGGPQTAQHF
many,TRBJ2-3,NA,13,TRBV7-3,TGTGCCAGCAGCTCGACGGGTGCAGATACGCAGTATTTT,CASSSTGADTQYF
NA,TRBJ2-6,NA,20,TRBV20-1,TGCAGTGCTAGAGATCTTCAGACAGGAGGGGAAGTTGGAGGGGCCAACGTCCTGACTTTC,CSARDLQTGGEVGGANVLTF
few,TRBJ2-2,NA,18,TRBV12-3/TRBV12-4,TGTGCCAGCAGACGCCTCGGACAGGGAGGGGGACGCACCGGGGAGCTGTTTTTT,CASRRLGQGGGRTGELFF